The rows below give T cell receptor beta chains drawn from one sample of a study of cytomegalovirus exposure and HLA in healthy donors. TCRdb's table, derived via immunoSEQ multiplex PCR, lists solely in-frame clones and lacks some. The sample data list 100,000 to 150,000 clones. Sequencing was performed on PBMCs. Receptors were obtained from a man younger than 45 in good health and CMV-seronegative. The CDR3 runs from the conserved cysteine through the conserved F or W. The D gene is left open where the match is weak.

d_gene	j_gene	v_gene	CDR3aa	CDR3nt
NA	TRBJ2-4	TRBV2	CASRYRHQLNIQYF	TGTGCCAGCAGGTACCGACACCAACTAAACATTCAGTACTTC
NA	TRBJ1-6	TRBV25-1	CASSEQESYNSPLHF	TGTGCCAGCAGTGAGCAGGAATCCTATAATTCACCCCTCCACTTT
TRBD1	TRBJ1-6	TRBV28	CASTPTGGFHRSPLHF	TGTGCCAGCACCCCGACAGGGGGTTTTCATCGGTCACCCCTCCACTTT
NA	TRBJ2-7	TRBV14	CASSEADDYEQYF	TGTGCCAGCAGTGAGGCAGACGACTACGAGCAGTACTTC
NA	TRBJ1-5	TRBV6-1	CASSPNQNQPQHF	TGTGCCAGCAGCCCAAACCAGAATCAGCCCCAGCATTTT
TRBD1	TRBJ1-2	TRBV5-6	CASSQTPGQGNYGYTF	TGTGCCAGCAGCCAAACACCGGGACAGGGAAACTATGGCTACACCTTC
TRBD1	TRBJ1-4	TRBV28	CATTTGIFTANEKLFF	TGTGCCACCACGACAGGGATTTTTACGGCTAATGAAAAACTGTTTTTT
TRBD2	TRBJ2-1	TRBV6-1	CASTLGTSGYNEQFF	TGTGCCAGTACCCTCGGGACTAGCGGGTACAATGAGCAGTTCTTC
TRBD1	TRBJ2-6	TRBV18	CASSPVGQVADVLTF	TGTGCCAGCTCACCTGTTGGACAGGTCGCGGACGTCCTGACTTTC
TRBD1	TRBJ2-1	TRBV19	CASSITEDRVVSYNEQFF	TGTGCCAGTAGTATAACGGAAGACAGGGTAGTGTCCTACAATGAGCAGTTCTTC
TRBD1	TRBJ2-7	TRBV28	CASSFGGTGGYEQYF	TGTGCCAGCAGTTTTGGCGGGACAGGGGGCTACGAGCAGTACTTC
TRBD1	TRBJ2-4	TRBV27	CASSSQRQGRYYDIQYF	TGTGCCAGCAGTTCTCAGAGACAGGGGCGCTACTACGACATTCAGTACTTC
TRBD2	TRBJ2-3	TRBV7-2	CASSPWGTRPSDTQYF	TGTGCCAGCAGCCCGTGGGGGACTAGACCTTCAGATACGCAGTATTTT
TRBD2	TRBJ2-1	TRBV9	CASSVKSTSGSVEQFF	TGTGCCAGCAGCGTCAAATCGACTAGCGGGAGTGTCGAGCAGTTCTTC
NA	TRBJ1-5	TRBV4-1	CASSQDYQANQPQHF	TGCGCCAGCAGCCAAGATTATCAGGCCAATCAGCCCCAGCATTTT
TRBD2	TRBJ2-5	TRBV5-1	CASSEKLARRNKETQYF	TGCGCCAGCAGCGAAAAACTAGCGCGCCGAAATAAAGAGACCCAGTACTTC
NA	TRBJ2-2	TRBV19	CASSIGQDYTGELFF	TGTGCCAGTAGTATAGGACAGGACTACACCGGGGAGCTGTTTTTT
TRBD1	TRBJ2-1	TRBV29-1	CSAQDATGGFEDEQFF	TGCAGCGCCCAGGACGCGACAGGGGGGTTTGAGGATGAGCAGTTCTTC
NA	TRBJ2-7	TRBV6-5	CASSYSKRGASEQYF	TGTGCCAGCAGTTACTCGAAACGTGGTGCCTCCGAGCAGTACTTC
NA	TRBJ1-1	TRBV18	CASSPARAGNTEAFF	TGTGCCAGCTCACCAGCGAGGGCAGGGAACACTGAAGCTTTCTTT
TRBD1	TRBJ2-1	TRBV4-2	CASSQEGTVARNEQFF	TGTGCCAGCAGCCAAGAGGGGACAGTGGCCAGAAATGAGCAGTTCTTC
NA	TRBJ1-1	TRBV14	CASSQDFRGRAFF	TGTGCCAGCAGCCAAGATTTCCGGGGAAGAGCTTTCTTT
NA	TRBJ1-1	TRBV19	CASSQVVGTEAFF	TGTGCCAGTAGTCAGGTAGTTGGCACTGAAGCTTTCTTT
NA	TRBJ1-1	TRBV27	CASSRLTTVKNTEAFF	TGTGCCAGCAGTCGATTAACGACAGTAAAGAACACTGAAGCTTTCTTT
TRBD2	TRBJ2-7	TRBV6-1	CASRGTAGGYEQYF	TGTGCCAGCAGGGGCACAGCGGGAGGGTACGAGCAGTACTTC
NA	TRBJ2-3	TRBV27	CASSPIAGTDTQYF	TGTGCCAGCAGTCCAATAGCGGGCACAGATACGCAGTATTTT